This T cell receptor (beta chain) was profiled in a study of CD8 T cells in ankylosing spondylitis. Whole-study results and caveats: A TCR beta motif of about 8 highly homologous variants seemed to mark ankylosing spondylitis blood.

This clonotype was seen repeatedly, ten times or more. Antigen specificity is unknown. Making the TCR beta libraries involved quantitative 5'-RACE with molecular barcodes. MiXCR was run by TCRdb on the 5' RACE reads, yielding one entry per CDR3 protein. The data hold some 140,000 distinct CDR3 sequences, with roughly 8% observed a single time. The germline V gene encodes CDR1 SNHLY and CDR2 FYNNEI. CDR3 length: 17 residues. V shed 9 bases and J shed 2 bases, with 23 bases lying between them. The TCR was taken from a male donor with ankylosing spondylitis. The rearrangement uses TRBV2 and TRBJ1-3; possible D gene TRBD1, 6 bases. The sample consisted of synovial fluid, either unsorted or a sorted T cell fraction (not recorded which). CDR3 in DNA: TGTGCCAGTCGCCTTAGTAGGGGACATAGAACTGGAAACACCATATATTTT. Amino acid sequence: CASRLSRGHRTGNTIYF. Full variable domain (rest looked up from reference TRBV2 and TRBJ1-3): EPEVTQTPSHQVTQMGQEVILRCVPISNHLYFYWYRQILGQKVEFLVSFYNNEISEKSEIFDDQFSVERPDGSNFTLKIRSTKLEDSAMYFCASRLSRGHRTGNTIYFGEGSWLTVV.